These 30 T cell receptor beta chains originate from one sample sequenced in a study of blood T cells in healthy people across ages. Alongside a J-beta primer mix, a sample-barcoded 5' primer served in a second PCR lasting roughly 7 to 11 cycles. Using its own MiXCR run on the 5' RACE reads, TCRdb lists one record per CDR3 protein. The sample yields hundreds of thousands of distinct CDR3 sequences, roughly 56% seen once. The specimen was blood. These receptors originate from a man in his forties in good health.

A single count supports this clonotype. This chain connects TRBV15 to TRBJ1-4, with D possibly matching TRBD1 (6 bases). Germline V gene data show CDR1 as LNHNV and CDR2 as YYDKDF (reference sequence). Deletions cut 2 bases from V and 6 bases from J, with 10 bases between. CDR3 size: 14 residues. CDR3: CATSRKDRYEKLFF. CDR3 bases: TGTGCCACCAGCAGAAAGGACAGATATGAAAAACTGTTTTTT.

The rearrangement joins TRBV20-1 to TRBJ2-3, with a possible D match to TRBD2 (6 bases). CDR1 is DFQATT and CDR2 is SNEGSKA in the germline V gene (reference sequence). The CDR3 length is 15 residues. Trimming cost V 0 bases and J 4 bases, with 14 bases left between them. CDR3 residues: CSARDQWGDADTQYF. The CDR3 DNA is TGCAGTGCTAGAGATCAATGGGGGGATGCAGATACGCAGTATTTT.

The genes are TRBV7-2 and TRBJ2-1; 8 bases align to TRBD1. The CDR3 is 16 residues long. Germline V CDR1 and CDR2: SGHTA, FQGNSA. V lost 4 bases and J lost 6; bases outside the gene matches: 11. The CDR3 bases are TGTGCCAGCAGCTCACCCGGGGACAGGATAAGCAATGAGCAGTTCTTC. It translates to CASSSPGDRISNEQFF.

This chain joins TRBV9 and TRBJ2-1; tentatively, D is TRBD2 (6 bases). The length of the CDR3 is 15 residues. The germline gives CDR1 SGDLS, CDR2 YYNGEE. The V end lost 0 bases, the J end lost 6 bases, and 13 bases lay between the germline ends. CDR3 loop: CASSVAPTSFNEQFF. For the CDR3, the DNA is TGTGCCAGCAGCGTAGCTCCCACTAGCTTCAATGAGCAGTTCTTC.

The chain uses TRBV7-2 and TRBJ1-2; D uncertain. Germline V CDR1 and CDR2: SGHTA, FQGNSA. Trimming stripped 4 bases from V and 1 base from J, with 16 bases between. The CDR3 covers 16 residues. The CDR3 spells CASSSSVSTSNYGYTF. The CDR3 coding sequence is TGTGCCAGCAGCTCTAGCGTGTCAACTAGTAACTATGGCTACACCTTC. Drawing the rest from reference TRBV7-2 and TRBJ1-2, the complete variable domain is GAGVSQSPSNKVTEKGKDVELRCDPISGHTALYWYRQSLGQGLEFLIYFQGNSAPDKSGLPSDRFSAERTGGSVSTLTIQRTQQEDSAVYLCASSSSVSTSNYGYTFGSGTRLTVV.

In this sample, this clonotype turned up once. The chain links TRBV18 to TRBJ1-5, with a weak D call TRBD1 (5 bases). V lost 3 bases, J lost 9 bases, and 18 bases lay in between. Per the germline V gene, CDR1 is KGHSH and CDR2 is LQKENI. This CDR3 spans 15 amino acids. The CDR3 sequence is CASSPKSGGDGPQHF. In nucleotides, the CDR3 is TGTGCCAGCTCACCCAAGTCTGGGGGTGACGGGCCCCAGCATTTT.

This rearrangement joins TRBV12-3 or TRBV12-4 to TRBJ2-1; weak D call: TRBD1 (5 bases). Trimming cost V 5 bases and J 10 bases, with 12 bases left between them. The CDR3 spans 12 residues. The CDR3 DNA is TGTGCCAGCAGTCTCACACGACAGGAGCAGTTCTTC. This gives the protein CASSLTRQEQFF.

This chain links TRBV7-6 with TRBJ2-5; 12 positions match TRBD2. This CDR3 has 18 amino acids. Per germline, CDR1 SGHVS and CDR2 FNYEAQ. Unmatched junction bases numbered 10, after V lost 3 bases and J lost 2 bases. The CDR3 spells CASSFPTSGRSQQETQYF. The CDR3 DNA reads TGTGCCAGCAGCTTTCCGACTAGCGGGAGATCTCAACAAGAGACCCAGTACTTC.

The chain carries TRBV7-2 and TRBJ1-5; D is unclear. The CDR3 has 15 amino acids. CDR1 is SGHTA, CDR2 FQGNSA, per germline. V was trimmed by 5 bases and J by 4 bases, leaving 15 bases between them. CDR3 sequence reads: CASSPGRHPNQPQHF. DNA of the CDR3: TGTGCCAGCAGCCCGGGCCGGCATCCGAATCAGCCCCAGCATTTT.

This rearrangement joins TRBV10-3 to TRBJ2-7; 9 bases are a match to TRBD2. With V trimmed by 8 bases and J by 2 bases, 13 bases remained unmatched. The CDR3 runs to 16 residues. Looked up from germline, CDR1 is ENHRY and CDR2 is SYGVKD. The CDR3 here is CAISGTSGPRTYEQYF. CDR3 coding DNA: TGTGCCATCTCAGGCACTAGCGGGCCCCGCACCTACGAGCAGTACTTC.

As DNA, the CDR3 is TGCAGCGTTGAGTGGCAGGGCGACTATGGCTACACCTTC. It yields the protein CSVEWQGDYGYTF. The chain has TRBV29-1 and TRBJ1-2; tentatively, D is TRBD1 (5 bases). Germline V gene lookup returns CDR1 SQVTM and CDR2 ANQGSEA. Trimming took 3 bases from V and 3 from J, leaving 11 bases between them. This CDR3 spans 13 amino acids.

V gene TRBV6-5 combines with J gene TRBJ2-7; D is unclear. The J call may be in error: the DNA end matches TRBJ2-5 better. From germline, CDR1 is MNHEY and CDR2 SVGAGI. This CDR3 spans 15 amino acids. The CDR3 reads CASSYLPPNVETQYF. The DNA of the CDR3 is TGTGCCAGCAGTTACCTCCCGCCCAATGTGGAGACCCAGTACTTC.

The chain is built from TRBV27 and TRBJ2-5, with D maybe TRBD1 (6 bases). Germline V CDR1 and CDR2: MNHEY, SMNVEV (reference sequence). The CDR3 runs 14 residues. Trimming pared 8 bases from V and 5 bases from J, leaving 18 bases between. This CDR3 is CASLNGAGAETQYF. The CDR3 nucleotides read TGTGCCAGCCTGAATGGGGCAGGGGCGGAGACCCAGTACTTC.

V gene TRBV5-1 combines with J gene TRBJ1-2; D might be TRBD1 (5 bases). The germline CDR1 and CDR2 sequences are SGHRS and YFSETQ. Trimming took 4 bases from V and 8 from J, leaving 15 bases between them. The CDR3 sequence is 13 residues long. The DNA of the CDR3 is TGCGCCAGCAGCAACCGGGACTCCTGGGGCTACACCTTC. Its translation: CASSNRDSWGYTF.

V usage is TRBV20-1 and J usage is TRBJ1-6, with D possibly TRBD1 on 6 matching bases. This CDR3 region has 19 residues. Germline-derived CDR1 and CDR2 are DFQATT and SNEGSKA (reference sequence). Trimming took 0 bases from V and 0 from J, leaving 18 bases between them. The CDR3 spells CSARDRGGQPSSYNSPLHF. As DNA, the CDR3 is TGCAGTGCTAGAGATCGTGGCGGACAGCCGAGCTCCTATAATTCACCCCTCCACTTT.

This clonotype has just a few counts. The V and J genes are TRBV7-2 and TRBJ2-7; no clear D gene. The CDR3 extends over 14 amino acids. The germline V gene encodes CDR1 SGHTA and CDR2 FQGNSA. V was shortened by 2 bases and J by 1 base, with 9 bases between the two germline ends. CDR3 loop: CASSLSGESYEQYF. The DNA of the CDR3 is TGTGCCAGCAGCTTATCAGGAGAATCCTACGAGCAGTACTTC. The full variable domain, rest sourced from reference TRBV7-2 and TRBJ2-7, is GAGVSQSPSNKVTEKGKDVELRCDPISGHTALYWYRQSLGQGLEFLIYFQGNSAPDKSGLPSDRFSAERTGGSVSTLTIQRTQQEDSAVYLCASSLSGESYEQYFGPGTRLTVT.

The CDR3 sequence is CATVGSGASTDTQYF. DNA of the CDR3: TGTGCCACCGTAGGCAGCGGGGCGAGCACAGATACGCAGTATTTT. The chain has TRBV28 and TRBJ2-3; 7 nucleotides match TRBD2. The CDR3 extends over 15 amino acids. Germline CDR1 is MDHEN and CDR2 is SYDVKM. V trimming: 10 bases; J trimming: 0 bases; junction bases outside the gene matches: 10.

The V and J genes are TRBV5-1 and TRBJ1-1; D is uncertain. In germline, CDR1 is SGHRS, CDR2 YFSETQ. V dropped 7 bases and J dropped 0 bases, with 13 bases sitting between them. The CDR3 contains 14 residues. The DNA for the CDR3 is TGCGCCAGCGGTCGGACGGCCATGAACACTGAAGCTTTCTTT. It codes for CASGRTAMNTEAFF.

This clonotype was observed a few times. The chain has TRBV3-1 and TRBJ2-4; 11 bases align to TRBD1. CDR1 LGHDT and CDR2 YNNKEL come from the germline V gene (reference sequence). This CDR3 has 16 amino acids. Trimming took 4 bases from V and 9 from J; bases not matched to a gene: 11. The CDR3 sequence is CASSRWTGGEGSIQYF. Written as DNA, the CDR3 is TGTGCCAGCAGCCGTTGGACAGGGGGCGAGGGGAGCATTCAGTACTTC. Full variable domain (outside the CDR3, taken from reference TRBV3-1 and TRBJ2-4): DTAVSQTPKYLVTQMGNDKSIKCEQNLGHDTMYWYKQDSKKFLKIMFSYNNKELIINETVPNRFSPKSPDKAHLNLHINSLELGDSAVYFCASSRWTGGEGSIQYFGAGTRLSVL.

The CDR3 sequence: CASRGTNYGYTF. CDR3 sequence (DNA): TGTGCCAGTAGGGGAACTAACTATGGCTACACCTTC. This chain joins TRBV6-5 and TRBJ1-2, with D tentatively TRBD1 (5 bases). The germline CDR1 and CDR2 sequences are MNHEY and SVGAGI. V lost 9 bases to trimming and J lost 0 bases, with 8 bases between them. There are 12 residues in the CDR3.

This clonotype was counted between two and nine times. This sequence joins TRBV2 and TRBJ2-3; D is unresolved. Germline values: CDR1 SNHLY, CDR2 FYNNEI. V was clipped by 8 bases and J by 1 base, with 16 bases between them. The CDR3 sequence is 15 residues long. DNA for the CDR3: TGTGCCAGCGTTCGCCTATTCCCGGGCACAGATACGCAGTATTTT. This sequence encodes CASVRLFPGTDTQYF.

This clonotype was picked up a small number of times. The chain combines TRBV7-2 with TRBJ2-7; the match to TRBD2 covers 10 bases. With the DNA end fitting TRBJ2-5 better, the J assignment may be wrong. The CDR3 is made up of 14 amino acids. From germline, CDR1 is SGHTA and CDR2 FQGNSA. CDR3 DNA sequence: TGTGCCAGCAGCCGTAATAGCGGGAGGGAGACCCAGTACTTC. This translates into CASSRNSGRETQYF.

Many counts were recorded for this clonotype. The rearrangement joins TRBV4-1 to TRBJ2-1; the D gene is possibly TRBD1 (6 bases). V lost 1 base and J 15 bases, leaving 16 bases between the germline ends. The CDR3 contains 13 residues. Germline lookup yields CDR1 MGHRA and CDR2 YSYEKL. The CDR3 is CASSQVQVAGVFF. The CDR3 DNA follows: TGCGCCAGCAGCCAAGTCCAGGTGGCAGGGGTGTTCTTC.

This clonotype was recorded once. This CDR3 reads CASSEIQGNEAFF. The CDR3 nucleotides are TGTGCCAGCAGTGAGATACAGGGGAATGAAGCTTTCTTT. The chain links TRBV6-5 to TRBJ1-1; 7 bases line up with TRBD1. Germline CDR1 reads MNHEY; CDR2 reads SVGAGI. The CDR3 covers 13 residues. V was pared by 5 bases and J by 7 bases, with 7 bases of the junction left unmatched.

V usage is TRBV20-1 and J usage is TRBJ2-7; 10 bases align to TRBD2. The germline gives CDR1 DFQATT, CDR2 SNEGSKA (reference sequence). CDR3 size: 14 residues. V gave up 6 bases and J gave up 3 bases; unmatched junction bases: 8. The CDR3 DNA reads as TGCAGTGCAGAAGGACTAGCGGACCTCTACGAGCAGTACTTC. The encoded protein is CSAEGLADLYEQYF.

This clonotype was seen a single time. The gene calls are TRBV7-2 and TRBJ2-1; TRBD2 matches at 7 bases. V shed 6 bases and J 0 bases; nucleotides not matched to a gene: 11. The CDR3 sequence is 17 residues long. Germline V gene data show CDR1 as SGHTA and CDR2 as FQGNSA. CDR3 region: CASRPVGGVSSYNEQFF. CDR3 in DNA: TGTGCCAGCAGACCAGTGGGGGGGGTAAGCTCCTACAATGAGCAGTTCTTC. The whole variable domain, filled in from reference TRBV7-2 and TRBJ2-1, reads GAGVSQSPSNKVTEKGKDVELRCDPISGHTALYWYRQSLGQGLEFLIYFQGNSAPDKSGLPSDRFSAERTGGSVSTLTIQRTQQEDSAVYLCASRPVGGVSSYNEQFFGPGTRLTVL.

The chain carries TRBV29-1 and TRBJ2-5, with D possibly being TRBD1 or TRBD2 (5 bases each). The V end was cut by 3 bases, the J end by 4 bases, with 9 bases between. The CDR3 runs 12 residues. Germline CDR1 SQVTM, CDR2 ANQGSEA. In nucleotides, the CDR3 is TGCAGCGTTGAGAGGGGCGGAGAGACCCAGTACTTC. Translated: CSVERGGETQYF.

As DNA, the CDR3 is TGCAGTGCTAGACTACAGGGGGGGGCCACAGATACGCAGTATTTT. Protein sequence: CSARLQGGATDTQYF. J is TRBJ2-3 and V is TRBV20-1, with D maybe TRBD1 (8 bases). V was pared by 2 bases and J by 2 bases, with 14 bases between. CDR3 length: 15 amino acids. CDR1 and CDR2 from the germline V gene are DFQATT and SNEGSKA (reference sequence).

The chain is built from TRBV29-1 and TRBJ2-7; possible D gene TRBD1, 6 bases. From germline, CDR1 is SQVTM and CDR2 ANQGSEA. Trimming left V 4 bases short and J 4 bases short, with 17 bases between. This CDR3 spans 14 amino acids. The CDR3 region has the DNA TGCAGCGTTGGAAGGGGGACGGACTTATACGAGCAGTACTTC. It specifies CSVGRGTDLYEQYF.

This clonotype was seen a single time. The J gene is TRBJ2-1, the V gene TRBV20-1; D unresolved. CDR1 DFQATT and CDR2 SNEGSKA come from the germline V gene (reference sequence). Trimming shortened V by 1 base and J by 7 bases, and 11 bases separated the two germline ends. The CDR3 is 13 residues long. CDR3 loop: CSARAETRNEQFF. The DNA of the CDR3 is TGCAGTGCTAGAGCCGAAACCCGGAATGAGCAGTTCTTC.